This TCR beta chain originates from a study of monozygotic twins with cystic fibrosis (dated by TCRdb to the early 2020s). Background on the whole study: Barcoded libraries were made from 2.5 to 3 micrograms of fragmented DNA using around 15 PCR cycles. Made up mostly of children and adolescents, the cohort included ten female and six male twin pairs ranging in age from about 2.0 to 36.4 years, with a median of about 10 years. To assess genetic influence on V and J gene usage, the study compared TCR beta repertoires within and across 16 monozygotic twin pairs with cystic fibrosis. On the day of blood sampling, twins were ranked among 1,060 cohort participants for weight-for-height and for FEVPerc (FEV1 disease centile). Data for three of the twin pairs had previously been reported in another context. Summary of the overall study and its limitations: Sharing of nucleotide-identical clonotypes was significantly greater within monozygotic CF twin pairs than between unrelated CF individuals (P = 0.000026, Mann-Whitney). V gene usage was most similar to the co-twin for 13 of 16 pairs, and J usage for 8 of 16 pairs, suggesting genetic constraints. No association turned up between shared CDR3 numbers and age, concordance or disease severity, and the cohort was small. Simpson clonality was generally low (median around 0.009), which suggests a naive-dominated repertoire, and clonality was higher in the most severely affected patients.

TCR beta CDR3 regions were amplified by multiplex PCR using the immunoSEQ immune profiling system, following the manufacturer's instructions. Sequencing was performed on an Illumina NextSeq system. Regarding the original processing steps: The immunoSEQ Analyzer platform handled processing of the sequence data, and clonality was calculated by taking the square root of Simpson's index of productive rearrangements. Similarity in V and J usage was measured by Jensen-Shannon distance, and OLGA was used to compute CDR3 generation probabilities. Shared CDR3 sequences were searched against the immuneACCESS database (August 2020) and VDJdb (December 2020). TCRdb obtained this table from immuneACCESS and retained in-frame rearrangements with V and J assigned. These tables miss some clones; where compared with another copy, unresolved V genes account for less than half of the shortfall, and the remainder is unexplained. V, J and clone size are taken as reported in that table, and D and trimming were inferred from the DNA itself. The sample profile shows about 29,000 clones; 85% of them were found once. Roughly 0.85% of the sample is held by the ten biggest clonotypes.

V is pared back by 7 bases and J by 4 bases, with 17 bases lying between the germline termini. Based on the germline V gene, the CDR1 and CDR2 sequences are MNHNS and SASEGT. The CDR3 runs 15 residues from the cysteine to the phenylalanine. Kept here is only the CDR3 DNA, which spans 45 bases and is read in frame from base 1. Worth noting for this clone: Its antigen is currently not known. No qualities accompany the bases; no much larger clone lies one base away.

The twin pairs came from the European Cystic Fibrosis Twin and Sibling Study Cohort, which recruited patients from 158 CF clinics across 14 European countries. Zygosity and CFTR genotype were verified in-house, and zygosity was tested by multiplex PCR of nine short tandem repeat loci. Peripheral blood was sampled from each twin, and clinical parameters were recorded on the day of blood sampling. Genomic DNA was isolated from peripheral blood cells with phenol/chloroform and kept in TE buffer at 4 degrees C. The sequence links TRBV6-1 to TRBJ2-1, with TRBD1 perhaps the D gene, on 6 matching bases. The specimen was blood. The source is a girl aged 2 to 9 with cystic fibrosis. In nucleotide form, the sequence is TGTGCCAGCACTTTCCAATCGGGACATTACAATGAGCAGTTCTTC. Translated, it gives CASTFQSGHYNEQFF.